A selection of T cell receptor beta chains follows, all from one sample in a study of blood T cell repertoires in COVID-19. Method: immunoSEQ multiplex PCR; TCRdb's copy keeps in-frame clones and lacks some. Of some 64,000 clones in the sample, roughly 72% are singletons; the top ten hold more than 4%. Sequencing was done on a sample of peripheral blood. These receptors all come from a woman in her 70s with COVID-19, enrolled during active disease. The CDR3 runs from the conserved cysteine through the conserved F or W. Fields, in order: V gene, clone size, D gene, J gene, CDR3 protein, CDR3 DNA. The D gene is left open where the match is weak. A row's size may be missing; if present it is once, few, many or a size class.

v_gene: TRBV10-1; abundance: -; d_gene: TRBD1; j_gene: TRBJ2-1; CDR3aa: CASSEPGTGTYNEQFF; CDR3nt: TGCGCCAGCAGTGAGCCCGGGACAGGGACCTACAATGAGCAGTTCTTC
v_gene: TRBV4-3; abundance: -; d_gene: TRBD1; j_gene: TRBJ1-5; CDR3aa: CASSQGTGGNQPQHF; CDR3nt: TGCGCCAGCAGCCAAGGGACAGGGGGCAATCAGCCCCAGCATTTT
v_gene: TRBV19; abundance: -; d_gene: TRBD2; j_gene: TRBJ2-5; CDR3aa: CASSPGGKDQETQYF; CDR3nt: TGTGCCAGTAGCCCCGGGGGGAAGGACCAAGAGACCCAGTACTTC
v_gene: TRBV19; abundance: -; d_gene: TRBD1; j_gene: TRBJ1-4; CDR3aa: CASSMRGQGRATNEKLFF; CDR3nt: TGTGCCAGTAGTATGAGGGGACAGGGACGGGCAACTAATGAAAAACTGTTTTTT
v_gene: TRBV28; abundance: -; d_gene: -; j_gene: TRBJ2-5; CDR3aa: CASSSSPLLGALYQETQYF; CDR3nt: TGTGCCAGCAGTTCCTCGCCCTTATTGGGGGCCTTGTACCAAGAGACCCAGTACTTC
v_gene: TRBV6-5; abundance: -; d_gene: -; j_gene: TRBJ1-6; CDR3aa: CASVGQGNYNSPLHF; CDR3nt: TGTGCCAGCGTCGGGCAGGGCAACTATAATTCACCCCTCCACTTT
v_gene: TRBV27; abundance: -; d_gene: TRBD2; j_gene: TRBJ2-1; CDR3aa: CASSQRASGRANSYNEQFF; CDR3nt: TGTGCCAGCAGCCAGCGGGCTAGCGGGAGGGCTAATTCCTACAATGAGCAGTTCTTC
v_gene: TRBV6-2/TRBV6-3; abundance: few; d_gene: -; j_gene: TRBJ2-5; CDR3aa: CASSYLGAGETQYF; CDR3nt: TGTGCCAGCAGTTACCTTGGGGCCGGAGAGACCCAGTACTTC
v_gene: TRBV4-2; abundance: -; d_gene: -; j_gene: TRBJ1-2; CDR3aa: CASSQDRSPGLSIGYTF; CDR3nt: TGTGCCAGCAGCCAAGATCGGAGTCCAGGGTTGTCTATTGGCTACACCTTC
v_gene: TRBV6-2/TRBV6-3; abundance: medium-sized; d_gene: -; j_gene: TRBJ1-1; CDR3aa: CASSYGWQGNTEAFF; CDR3nt: TGTGCCAGCAGTTATGGTTGGCAGGGGAACACTGAAGCTTTCTTT
v_gene: TRBV27; abundance: -; d_gene: -; j_gene: TRBJ2-7; CDR3aa: CGKGEPTYEQYF; CDR3nt: TGTGGCAAGGGGGAGCCAACCTACGAGCAGTACTTC
v_gene: TRBV4-1; abundance: -; d_gene: -; j_gene: TRBJ2-3; CDR3aa: CASSQALTDTQYF; CDR3nt: TGCGCCAGCAGCCAAGCCCTCACAGATACGCAGTATTTT
v_gene: TRBV6-5; abundance: -; d_gene: TRBD1; j_gene: TRBJ2-1; CDR3aa: CASRKGQGPLEQFF; CDR3nt: TGTGCCAGCAGAAAGGGACAGGGCCCCCTGGAGCAGTTCTTC
v_gene: TRBV6-2/TRBV6-3; abundance: few; d_gene: -; j_gene: TRBJ1-1; CDR3aa: CASSYSRTEAFF; CDR3nt: TGTGCCAGCAGTTACTCCCGGACTGAAGCTTTCTTT
v_gene: TRBV7-3; abundance: -; d_gene: TRBD1; j_gene: TRBJ1-1; CDR3aa: CASSPGQENTEAFF; CDR3nt: TGTGCCAGCAGCCCGGGACAGGAGAACACTGAAGCTTTCTTT
v_gene: TRBV4-3; abundance: -; d_gene: TRBD2; j_gene: TRBJ2-7; CDR3aa: CASSPVAGETYEQYF; CDR3nt: TGCGCCAGCAGCCCGGTAGCGGGGGAGACCTACGAGCAGTACTTC
v_gene: TRBV12-3/TRBV12-4; abundance: -; d_gene: -; j_gene: TRBJ1-1; CDR3aa: CASSFEGFSEAFF; CDR3nt: TGTGCCAGCAGTTTCGAGGGCTTCTCGGAAGCTTTCTTT
v_gene: TRBV9; abundance: -; d_gene: TRBD1; j_gene: TRBJ1-1; CDR3aa: CASSVLTTGDEAFF; CDR3nt: TGTGCCAGCAGCGTTCTTACGACAGGGGATGAAGCTTTCTTT
v_gene: TRBV19; abundance: few; d_gene: TRBD2; j_gene: TRBJ2-3; CDR3aa: CASRKRGATDTQYF; CDR3nt: TGTGCCAGTAGGAAGCGGGGGGCGACAGATACGCAGTATTTT
v_gene: TRBV11-3; abundance: once; d_gene: TRBD2; j_gene: TRBJ2-2; CDR3aa: CASSFRTSFNTGELFF; CDR3nt: TGTGCCAGCAGTTTTAGGACTAGCTTTAACACCGGGGAGCTGTTTTTT
v_gene: TRBV29-1; abundance: few; d_gene: TRBD1; j_gene: TRBJ1-2; CDR3aa: CSVEDLGTGTNYGYTF; CDR3nt: TGCAGCGTTGAAGATTTGGGGACAGGAACTAACTATGGCTACACCTTC
v_gene: TRBV4-1; abundance: -; d_gene: TRBD1; j_gene: TRBJ1-5; CDR3aa: CASSQDPGQINQPQHF; CDR3nt: TGCGCCAGCAGCCAAGATCCGGGACAGATCAATCAGCCCCAGCATTTT
v_gene: TRBV19; abundance: -; d_gene: -; j_gene: TRBJ2-3; CDR3aa: CATTQADTQYF; CDR3nt: TGTGCCACAACACAAGCAGATACGCAGTATTTT